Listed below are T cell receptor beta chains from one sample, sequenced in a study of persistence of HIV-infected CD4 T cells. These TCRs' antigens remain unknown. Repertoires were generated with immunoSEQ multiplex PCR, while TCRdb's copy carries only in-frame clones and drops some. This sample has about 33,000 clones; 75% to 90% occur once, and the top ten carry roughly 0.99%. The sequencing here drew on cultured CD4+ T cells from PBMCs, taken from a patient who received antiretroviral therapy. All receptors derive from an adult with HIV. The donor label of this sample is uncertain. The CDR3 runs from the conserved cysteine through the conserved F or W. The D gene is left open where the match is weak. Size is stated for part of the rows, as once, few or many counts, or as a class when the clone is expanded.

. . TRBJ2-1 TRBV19 CASSIDFVGGLPYNEQFF TGTGCCAGTAGTATAGATTTCGTGGGGGGGCTACCCTACAATGAGCAGTTCTTC
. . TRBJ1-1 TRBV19 CASSYGRSTEAFF TGTGCCAGTAGTTATGGGAGGAGCACTGAAGCTTTCTTT
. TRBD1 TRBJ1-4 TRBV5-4 CASSSGQDRGYEKLFF TGTGCCAGCAGCTCGGGACAGGACAGGGGATATGAAAAACTGTTTTTT
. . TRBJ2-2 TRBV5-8 CASSLLRETGELFF TGTGCCAGCAGCTTATTGAGGGAGACGGGGGAGCTGTTTTTT
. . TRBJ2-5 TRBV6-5 CASRGTRETQYF TGTGCCAGCAGAGGGACCCGAGAGACCCAGTACTTC
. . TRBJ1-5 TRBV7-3 CASSPNRNQPQHF TGTGCCAGCAGCCCAAACAGGAATCAGCCCCAGCATTTT
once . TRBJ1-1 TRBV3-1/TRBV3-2 CASSLEARSYAFF TGTGCCAGCAGCCTCGAGGCAAGGTCCTACGCTTTCTTT
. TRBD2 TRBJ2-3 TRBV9 CASSASSGGRDTQYF TGTGCCAGCAGCGCGTCTAGCGGGGGCCGCGATACGCAGTATTTT
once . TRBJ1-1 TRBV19 CASSTTGSMNTEAFF TGTGCCAGTAGTACAACAGGGAGCATGAACACTGAAGCTTTCTTT
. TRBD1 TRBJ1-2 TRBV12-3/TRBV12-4 CASSTATGGGYTF TGTGCCAGCAGCACCGCGACAGGGGGTGGCTACACCTTC
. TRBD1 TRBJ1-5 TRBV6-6 CASKGDRGNQPQHF TGTGCCAGCAAAGGAGACAGGGGCAATCAGCCCCAGCATTTT
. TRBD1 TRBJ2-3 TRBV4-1 CASSRGQGVRADTQYF TGCGCCAGCAGTCGAGGACAGGGGGTGAGGGCAGATACGCAGTATTTT
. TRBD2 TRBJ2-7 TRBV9 CASSVGGDGGSAEQYF TGTGCCAGCAGCGTAGGAGGGGACGGGGGGTCCGCCGAGCAGTACTTC
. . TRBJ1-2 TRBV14 CASSRRASDYGYTF TGTGCCAGCAGCCGGAGGGCCAGCGACTATGGCTACACCTTC
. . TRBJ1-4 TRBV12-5 CASGKMGEKLFF TGTGCTAGTGGTAAGATGGGTGAAAAACTGTTTTTT
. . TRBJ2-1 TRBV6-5 CASSYRGLVTQGQFF TGTGCCAGCAGTTACCGAGGACTGGTTACGCAGGGGCAGTTCTTC
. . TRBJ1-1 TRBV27 CASSFIGEWGEAFF TGTGCCAGCAGTTTTATCGGTGAATGGGGCGAAGCTTTCTTT
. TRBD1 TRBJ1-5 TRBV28 CASSRGTGQRNQPQHF TGTGCCAGCAGTCGAGGGACAGGGCAGAGGAATCAGCCCCAGCATTTT
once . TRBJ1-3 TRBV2 CASTPMRSGNTIYF TGTGCCAGCACCCCGATGCGCTCTGGAAACACCATATATTTT
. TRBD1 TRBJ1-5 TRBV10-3 CAISEGQGVNQPQHF TGTGCCATCAGTGAAGGACAGGGGGTCAATCAGCCCCAGCATTTT
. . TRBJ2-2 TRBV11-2 CASSFGQLLNQMNTGELFF TGTGCCAGCAGCTTTGGACAGTTATTAAACCAGATGAACACCGGGGAGCTGTTTTTT
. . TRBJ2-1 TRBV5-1 CASSFAGTGAYNEQFF TGCGCCAGCAGCTTCGCCGGGACGGGGGCCTACAATGAGCAGTTCTTC